A selection of T cell receptor beta chains follows, all from one sample in a study of shared clonotypes between healthy human individuals. The repertoire was sequenced with immunoSEQ multiplex PCR; TCRdb's copy has only in-frame clones and lacks some. The sample consists of some 2.4 million clones, 93% of them appearing once. The material sequenced was naive CD4+ T cells from PBMCs. The receptor source for this set is a man between 18 and 35 years old in good health. Some clones in this sample may be carry-over from other donors' samples. The CDR3 runs from the conserved cysteine through the conserved F or W. The order of the fields is D gene, clone size, V gene, CDR3 protein. A D gene is named only where the DNA matches it firmly. Rows give clone size only sometimes, using once, few, many, or a class for an expanded clone.

. | . | TRBV5-4 | CASSPGMDYEQYF
. | once | TRBV30 | CAWNIVGVQETQYF
TRBD2 | . | TRBV11-3 | CASSSGGTTDTQYF
. | . | TRBV7-9 | CASSRPGRYEQYF
. | . | TRBV18 | CASSPISGELFF
TRBD1 | . | TRBV5-4 | CASSFRGQGSYEQYF
TRBD2 | . | TRBV7-8 | CASSLARGRGTDTQYF
TRBD2 | once | TRBV5-1 | CASSPLAGAGSDTQYF
. | . | TRBV7-2 | CASSLAAGPAGYGYTF
. | . | TRBV15 | CATSREFRGRRAGELFF
TRBD2 | . | TRBV28 | CASIGSAGGSYEQYF
. | once | TRBV5-5 | CASSSRAYEQYF
. | once | TRBV7-9 | CASSLATDTQYF
TRBD1 | . | TRBV27 | CASRAQGAVFTGELFF
. | . | TRBV6-5 | CASSVSTNEKLFF
TRBD1 | . | TRBV7-2 | CASSLRTGDEQYF
. | . | TRBV30 | CAWTGWVTEAFF
. | . | TRBV5-4 | CASSLGSQIRTYEQYF
TRBD2 | . | TRBV5-1 | CASKVSGSYNEQFF
. | . | TRBV30 | CAWRLLAKNIQYF
TRBD1 | . | TRBV5-1 | CASSDPGGEGKAFF
TRBD1 | . | TRBV28 | CASSLPDRGSNQPQHF
. | . | TRBV10-3 | CAIRAGTDYEQYF
. | . | TRBV28 | CASSLLRVEAFF
. | few | TRBV10-3 | CAISESNQPQHF
TRBD1 | few | TRBV29-1 | CSVDRVTSTEAFF
. | . | TRBV28 | CASSLVSFGYTF
TRBD1 | . | TRBV11-1 | CASRDATGGRETQYF
. | . | TRBV4-3 | CASSLEGTDPYEQYF
. | . | TRBV7-8 | CASSSGGTEAFF
. | . | TRBV14 | CASSRIYQTAIGTEAFF
TRBD1 | . | TRBV7-9 | CASSRDRGQDYGYTF
. | . | TRBV28 | CASSSRRVGDTDTQYF
. | . | TRBV5-6 | CASSFGGKSYEQYF
TRBD2 | . | TRBV28 | CASLNQGGLAGGPPDTQYF
TRBD1 | . | TRBV5-1 | CASSLEGAPGEGYTF
TRBD2 | once | TRBV10-3 | CAISDTEWRGLADPNEQFF
. | once | TRBV5-5 | CASSQEPLGDTEAFF
TRBD2 | once | TRBV4-3 | CASSQEVGLSGGRTQYF
. | . | TRBV5-1 | CASSPEEGNYGYTF
. | . | TRBV7-2 | CASSLKATNEKLFF
. | . | TRBV7-2 | CASRKISGGEQFF
TRBD1 | once | TRBV7-9 | CASSFNRGDTEAFF
TRBD2 | . | TRBV9 | CASSVTSGINTGELFF
. | . | TRBV5-1 | CASNTGAGNQPQHF
TRBD2 | . | TRBV18 | CASSPGLAGGPGTDTQYF
. | . | TRBV28 | CASSFGAGGFVNEQFF
TRBD2 | . | TRBV11-3 | CASSSGAGGPYNEQFF
. | . | TRBV28 | CASSLAPGYLSREQYF
. | . | TRBV6-5 | CASSLGRTQYF
. | . | TRBV6-4 | CASSRFGVYGEKLFF
. | . | TRBV28 | CASSSGGSLSGNTIYF
. | . | TRBV5-1 | CASSISSTDTQYF
. | once | TRBV28 | CASSSGGSSGANVLTF